The source of this TCR beta chain is a study of blood T cell repertoires in COVID-19 (dated by TCRdb to about 2020). In the study overall: The collaborator samples originated in the United States, Italy and Spain and spanned the acute and convalescent phases of COVID-19. Deeply sampled blood TCRbeta repertoires from subjects exposed to, actively infected with, or recovered from COVID-19 were included in the dataset. Samples came from the ongoing ImmuneRACE study (first 160 participants) plus 1,254 subjects from 6 global collaborators. A de-identified subject ID, COVID-19 status, age in years and sex were almost always included in the sample metadata. The repertoires were released in a freely available public database intended as a resource for research on the immune response to SARS-CoV-2. The prospective study material was composed of cDNA or gDNA derived from T cells, B-cell-depleted T cells, or PBMCs. Where HLA class I and class II types were available, the types were taken from metadata supplied by the sample provider, not from assay-based typing.

The CDR1 and CDR2 encoded by the germline V gene (reference sequence) are DFQATT and SNEGSKA. Measured from the cysteine to the phenylalanine, the CDR3 is 13 residues long. The DNA shown is the 39-base CDR3, in frame from base 1. The trim is 4 bases for V and 0 bases for J, with a gap of 10 bases between the germline ends. Beyond this particular receptor, the publication reports: How much clinical and demographic metadata was included differed by source and by participant, and the metadata was provided uncurated.

Remarks on this clone: Its target antigen remains unknown. Base qualities were left out, and no much larger clone turns up one base away.

Each collaborating institution followed its own protocols to collect whole blood in K2EDTA tubes. For TCRbeta analysis, collaborator samples were shipped as frozen whole blood, as isolated PBMCs, or as DNA extracted from either sample type. TCRbeta CDR3 regions were amplified from genomic DNA by means of the immunoSEQ Assay, a bias-controlled multiplex PCR. The source study handled its data this way. The number of nucleated cells in each sample was estimated by amplification of reference gene primers within the assay. To quantify the absolute abundance of each unique TCRbeta CDR3 rearrangement, sequence reads were collapsed and filtered. For each sample, productive Simpson clonality was calculated as the square root of Simpson's diversity index over productive rearrangements. As stored in TCRdb, this immuneACCESS dataset retains in-frame rearrangements with V and J assigned. A fraction of the clones does not appear; measured against another copy, unresolved V genes explain less than half of the discrepancy, and the remainder lacks a known reason. V, J and clone size reflect that table, while D and trimming were determined from the DNA. This sample lists tens of thousands of clones; 79% were detected once. The leading ten clones occupy approximately 45% of the sample.

The receptor was isolated from a human donor in a cohort sampled during active COVID-19. The chain couples TRBV20-1 to TRBJ2-7, and perhaps TRBD1 as D gene, on 6 matching bases. Sequenced input: peripheral blood. CDR3 reads: CSATDRNSYEQYF. The nucleotide sequence is TGCAGTGCTACTGACAGGAACTCCTACGAGCAGTACTTC.